These T cell receptor beta chains were read from a single sample in a study of blood T cell repertoires in COVID-19. Assay: immunoSEQ multiplex PCR; the TCRdb copy retains only in-frame clones and omits some. The sample holds 260,000 or so clones, approximately 88% seen once. Sequenced: peripheral blood. These receptors were taken from a man between 18 and 29 years old with active or convalescent COVID-19. The CDR3 runs from the conserved cysteine through the conserved F or W. Fields, in order: D gene, V gene, clone size, J gene, CDR3 DNA, CDR3 protein. A D gene is named only where the DNA matches it firmly. For some rows the clone size is stated as once, few or many, or as a class when expanded; others skip it.

d_gene: .
v_gene: TRBV4-1
abundance: .
j_gene: TRBJ1-3
CDR3nt: TGCGCCAGCAGCCATACACAGGATTCTGGAAACACCATATATTTT
CDR3aa: CASSHTQDSGNTIYF

d_gene: TRBD1
v_gene: TRBV29-1
abundance: .
j_gene: TRBJ1-5
CDR3nt: TGCAGCGCCCAGGACAGGGGGGGTCAGCCCCAGCATTTT
CDR3aa: CSAQDRGGQPQHF

d_gene: .
v_gene: TRBV9
abundance: once
j_gene: TRBJ2-1
CDR3nt: TGTGCCAGCAGCTTCAACTATGAGCAGTTCTTC
CDR3aa: CASSFNYEQFF

d_gene: TRBD2
v_gene: TRBV4-3
abundance: .
j_gene: TRBJ2-5
CDR3nt: TGCGCCAGCAGCCAAGGGCGCGGGGGGGGCGGGGAGACCCAGTACTTC
CDR3aa: CASSQGRGGGGETQYF

d_gene: TRBD1
v_gene: TRBV5-1
abundance: once
j_gene: TRBJ1-4
CDR3nt: TGCGCCAGCAGCAGACAGGGAGCCGGGGGACCTAATGAAAAACTGTTTTTT
CDR3aa: CASSRQGAGGPNEKLFF

d_gene: TRBD1
v_gene: TRBV3-1/TRBV3-2
abundance: .
j_gene: TRBJ1-2
CDR3nt: TGTGCCAGCACCTTCGGACAGGGTGGTGACTATGGCTACACCTTC
CDR3aa: CASTFGQGGDYGYTF

d_gene: TRBD1
v_gene: TRBV29-1
abundance: .
j_gene: TRBJ2-5
CDR3nt: TGCAGCGGGGGACAGGGGGCAGTGGAGACCCAGTACTTC
CDR3aa: CSGGQGAVETQYF

d_gene: TRBD1
v_gene: TRBV7-9
abundance: .
j_gene: TRBJ2-7
CDR3nt: TGTGCCAGCAGCTCTTGGGACAGGGTGGACGAGCAGTACTTC
CDR3aa: CASSSWDRVDEQYF

d_gene: .
v_gene: TRBV2
abundance: .
j_gene: TRBJ1-2
CDR3nt: TGTGCCAGCAGTGGGGAGGGGACGGGTGGCTACACCTTC
CDR3aa: CASSGEGTGGYTF

d_gene: TRBD1
v_gene: TRBV25-1
abundance: .
j_gene: TRBJ1-1
CDR3nt: TGTGCCAGCAGTGCCCCGACAGGGGAGAACACTGAAGCTTTCTTT
CDR3aa: CASSAPTGENTEAFF

d_gene: .
v_gene: TRBV3-1/TRBV3-2
abundance: .
j_gene: TRBJ1-4
CDR3nt: TGTGCCAGCAGCCCCCGTCAGGCTGAAAAACTGTTTTTT
CDR3aa: CASSPRQAEKLFF

d_gene: TRBD2
v_gene: TRBV4-2
abundance: .
j_gene: TRBJ2-3
CDR3nt: TGTGCCAGCAGCCAAGATCGGGTGACTAGCGGGGGTATGCATTTT
CDR3aa: CASSQDRVTSGGMHF

d_gene: .
v_gene: TRBV4-1
abundance: .
j_gene: TRBJ1-6
CDR3nt: TGCGCCAGCAGCCAAGCAGGGAATTCACCCCTCCACTTT
CDR3aa: CASSQAGNSPLHF

d_gene: .
v_gene: TRBV24-1
abundance: .
j_gene: TRBJ1-2
CDR3nt: TGTGCCACCAGTGATGCCGGGACACCCTATGGCTACACCTTC
CDR3aa: CATSDAGTPYGYTF

d_gene: .
v_gene: TRBV2
abundance: .
j_gene: TRBJ1-2
CDR3nt: TGTGCCAGCAGTCCCGAGATGGGGGGTTGGGAATATGGCTACACCTTC
CDR3aa: CASSPEMGGWEYGYTF

d_gene: TRBD1
v_gene: TRBV20-1
abundance: .
j_gene: TRBJ1-1
CDR3nt: TGCAGTGCTGGTGGACAGGCAGCAGTAGAAGCTTTCTTT
CDR3aa: CSAGGQAAVEAFF

d_gene: .
v_gene: TRBV5-1
abundance: .
j_gene: TRBJ1-1
CDR3nt: TGCGCCAGCAGCTACCAGGGGCACACTGAAGCTTTCTTT
CDR3aa: CASSYQGHTEAFF

d_gene: .
v_gene: TRBV19
abundance: .
j_gene: TRBJ1-1
CDR3nt: TGTGCCAGTAGTATCCCCTCTCGGGACACTGAAGCTTTCTTT
CDR3aa: CASSIPSRDTEAFF

d_gene: TRBD2
v_gene: TRBV5-6
abundance: .
j_gene: TRBJ2-7
CDR3nt: TGTGCCAGCAGCCCCACCAGGGAGGGCTGGTCCTACGAGCAGTACTTC
CDR3aa: CASSPTREGWSYEQYF

d_gene: TRBD1
v_gene: TRBV4-3
abundance: .
j_gene: TRBJ1-2
CDR3nt: TGCGCCAGCAGCCAAGATTGGGCAGGGGGCCCTAACTATGGCTACACCTTC
CDR3aa: CASSQDWAGGPNYGYTF

d_gene: .
v_gene: TRBV13
abundance: .
j_gene: TRBJ1-1
CDR3nt: TGTGCCAGCAGCTTTATGACAGGTCCTACATTGAGCACTGAAGCTTTCTTT
CDR3aa: CASSFMTGPTLSTEAFF

d_gene: TRBD2
v_gene: TRBV5-4
abundance: .
j_gene: TRBJ2-1
CDR3nt: TGTGCCAGCAGCCCTAGCGGGGGCTTAAGCTCCTACAATGAGCAGTTCTTC
CDR3aa: CASSPSGGLSSYNEQFF

d_gene: TRBD1
v_gene: TRBV27
abundance: .
j_gene: TRBJ1-2
CDR3nt: TGTGCCAGCAGTTTGGGGGCGGGACAGTATGGCTACACCTTC
CDR3aa: CASSLGAGQYGYTF

d_gene: TRBD1
v_gene: TRBV7-8
abundance: .
j_gene: TRBJ1-2
CDR3nt: TGTGCCAGCAGCTTGGCCTCCGGGACAGGGCTCTATGGCTACACCTTC
CDR3aa: CASSLASGTGLYGYTF

d_gene: .
v_gene: TRBV11-2
abundance: .
j_gene: TRBJ2-3
CDR3nt: TGTGCCAGCAGTTCTAGTTTTGCTAGCACAGATACGCAGTATTTT
CDR3aa: CASSSSFASTDTQYF

d_gene: .
v_gene: TRBV7-3
abundance: .
j_gene: TRBJ2-7
CDR3nt: TGTGCCAGCAGCCCGTCCGGACTGACCTACGAGCAGTACTTC
CDR3aa: CASSPSGLTYEQYF

d_gene: TRBD1
v_gene: TRBV5-1
abundance: .
j_gene: TRBJ1-5
CDR3nt: TGCGCCAGCAGCTTGGGACAGGGGGCGTATCAGCCCCAGCATTTT
CDR3aa: CASSLGQGAYQPQHF

d_gene: TRBD2
v_gene: TRBV12-5
abundance: .
j_gene: TRBJ2-1
CDR3nt: TGTGCTAGTGGTTTGGTACTAACTAGCGGAGGCTCCTACAATGAGCAGTTCTTC
CDR3aa: CASGLVLTSGGSYNEQFF